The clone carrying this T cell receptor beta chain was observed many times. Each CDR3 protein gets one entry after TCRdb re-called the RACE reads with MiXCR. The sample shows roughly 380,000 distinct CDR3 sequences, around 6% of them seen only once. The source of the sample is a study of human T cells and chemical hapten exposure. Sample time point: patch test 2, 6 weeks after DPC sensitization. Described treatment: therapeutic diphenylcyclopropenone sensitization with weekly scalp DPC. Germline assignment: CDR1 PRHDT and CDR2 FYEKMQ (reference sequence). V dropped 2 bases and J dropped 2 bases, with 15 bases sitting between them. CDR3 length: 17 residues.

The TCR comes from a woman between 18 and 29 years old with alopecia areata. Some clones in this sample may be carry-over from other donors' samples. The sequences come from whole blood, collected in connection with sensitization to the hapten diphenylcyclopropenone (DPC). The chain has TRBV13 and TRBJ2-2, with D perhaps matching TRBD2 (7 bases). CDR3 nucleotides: TGTGCCAGCAGCTTAAAGCGGGACACCTTCAACACCGGGGAGCTGTTTTTT. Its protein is CASSLKRDTFNTGELFF.